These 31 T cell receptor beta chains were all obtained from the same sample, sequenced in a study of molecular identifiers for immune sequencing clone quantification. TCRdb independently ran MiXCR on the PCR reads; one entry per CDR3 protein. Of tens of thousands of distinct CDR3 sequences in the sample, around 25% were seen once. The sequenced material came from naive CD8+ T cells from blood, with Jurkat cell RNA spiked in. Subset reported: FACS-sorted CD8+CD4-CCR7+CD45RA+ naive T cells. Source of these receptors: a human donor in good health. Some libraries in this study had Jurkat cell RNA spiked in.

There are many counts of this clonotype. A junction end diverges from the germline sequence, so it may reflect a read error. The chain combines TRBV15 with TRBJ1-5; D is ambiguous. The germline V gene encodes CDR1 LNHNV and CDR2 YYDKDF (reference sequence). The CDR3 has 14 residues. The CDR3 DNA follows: TGTGCCACCGACGACCGCGCGGACTATCAACCCCAGCATTTT. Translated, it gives CATDDRADYQPQHF.

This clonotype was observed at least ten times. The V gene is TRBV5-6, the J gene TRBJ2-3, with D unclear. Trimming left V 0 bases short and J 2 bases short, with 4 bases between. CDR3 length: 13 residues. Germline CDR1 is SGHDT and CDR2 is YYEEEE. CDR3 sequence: CASSLEATDTQYF. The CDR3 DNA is TGTGCCAGCAGCTTGGAAGCCACAGATACGCAGTATTTT.

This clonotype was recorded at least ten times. For the CDR3, the DNA is TGCAGCGTTGGCGAGGGGGGGAGCACAGATACGCAGTATTTT. Translated: CSVGEGGSTDTQYF. The J gene is TRBJ2-3, the V gene TRBV29-1; a possible D gene is TRBD2 (7 bases). In germline, CDR1 is SQVTM, CDR2 ANQGSEA. There are 14 residues in the CDR3. Trimming shortened V by 4 bases and J by 0 bases, and 11 bases separated the two germline ends.

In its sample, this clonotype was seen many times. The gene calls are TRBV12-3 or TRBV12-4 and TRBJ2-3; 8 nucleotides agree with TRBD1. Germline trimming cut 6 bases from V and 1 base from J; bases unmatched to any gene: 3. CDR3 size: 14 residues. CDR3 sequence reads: CASSPTGGTDTQYF. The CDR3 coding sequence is TGTGCCAGCAGCCCGACAGGGGGCACAGATACGCAGTATTTT.

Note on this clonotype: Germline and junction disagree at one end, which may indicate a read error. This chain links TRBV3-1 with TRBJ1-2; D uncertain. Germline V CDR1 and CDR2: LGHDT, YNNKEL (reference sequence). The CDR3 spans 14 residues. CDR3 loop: CASRALLRAYGYPF. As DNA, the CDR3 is TGTGCCAGCAGAGCCCTATTAAGAGCCTATGGCTACCCCTTC.

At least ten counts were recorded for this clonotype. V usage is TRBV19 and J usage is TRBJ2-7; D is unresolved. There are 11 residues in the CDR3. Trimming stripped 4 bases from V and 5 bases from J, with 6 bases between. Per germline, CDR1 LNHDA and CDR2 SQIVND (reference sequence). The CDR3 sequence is CASSKGHEQYF. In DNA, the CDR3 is TGTGCCAGTAGTAAAGGGCACGAGCAGTACTTC.

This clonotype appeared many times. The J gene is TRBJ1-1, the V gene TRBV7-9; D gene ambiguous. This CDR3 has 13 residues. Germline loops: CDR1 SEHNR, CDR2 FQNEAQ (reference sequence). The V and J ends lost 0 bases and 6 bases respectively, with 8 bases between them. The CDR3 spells CASSLAGIAEAFF. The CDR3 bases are TGTGCCAGCAGCTTAGCGGGTATCGCTGAAGCTTTCTTT. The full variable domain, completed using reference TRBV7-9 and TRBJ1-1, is DTGVSQNPRHKITKRGQNVTFRCDPISEHNRLYWYRQTLGQGPEFLTYFQNEAQLEKSRLLSDRFSAERPKGSFSTLEIQRTEQGDSAMYLCASSLAGIAEAFFGQGTRLTVV.

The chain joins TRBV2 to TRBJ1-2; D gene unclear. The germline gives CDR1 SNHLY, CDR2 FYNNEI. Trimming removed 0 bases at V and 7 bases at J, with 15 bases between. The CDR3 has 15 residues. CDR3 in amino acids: CASSEAPDLSRGYTF. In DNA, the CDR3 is TGTGCCAGCAGTGAAGCCCCGGACCTATCGCGTGGCTACACCTTC.

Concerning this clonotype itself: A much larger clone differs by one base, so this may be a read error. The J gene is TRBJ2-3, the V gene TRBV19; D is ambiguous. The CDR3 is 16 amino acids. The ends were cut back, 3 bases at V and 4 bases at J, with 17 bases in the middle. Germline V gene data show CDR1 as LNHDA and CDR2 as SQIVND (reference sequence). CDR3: CASSILSRAVPDTQYF. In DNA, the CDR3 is TGTGCCAGTAGTATCCTCAGCAGAGCAGTCCCAGATACGCAGTATTTT.

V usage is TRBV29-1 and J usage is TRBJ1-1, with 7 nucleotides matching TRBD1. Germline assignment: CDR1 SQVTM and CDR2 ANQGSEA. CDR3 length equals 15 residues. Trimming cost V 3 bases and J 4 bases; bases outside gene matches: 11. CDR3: CSVEWSRGDSTEAFF. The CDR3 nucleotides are TGCAGCGTTGAGTGGTCTCGGGGGGACAGCACTGAAGCTTTCTTT.

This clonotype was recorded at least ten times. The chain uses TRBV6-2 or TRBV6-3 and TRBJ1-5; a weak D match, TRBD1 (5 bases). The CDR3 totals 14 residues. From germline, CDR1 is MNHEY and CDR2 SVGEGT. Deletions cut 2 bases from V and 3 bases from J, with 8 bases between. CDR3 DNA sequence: TGTGCCAGCAGTTACGGAGGGGTCAATCAGCCCCAGCATTTT. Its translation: CASSYGGVNQPQHF.

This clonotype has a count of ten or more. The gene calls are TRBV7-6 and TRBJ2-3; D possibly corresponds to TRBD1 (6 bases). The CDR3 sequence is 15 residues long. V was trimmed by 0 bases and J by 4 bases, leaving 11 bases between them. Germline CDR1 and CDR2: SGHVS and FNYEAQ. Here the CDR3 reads CASSLAIEGADTQYF. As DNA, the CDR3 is TGTGCCAGCAGCTTAGCGATTGAGGGGGCAGATACGCAGTATTTT. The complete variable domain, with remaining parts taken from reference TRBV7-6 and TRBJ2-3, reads GAGVSQSPRYKVTKRGQDVALRCDPISGHVSLYWYRQALGQGPEFLTYFNYEAQQDKSGLPNDRFSAERPEGSISTLTIQRTEQRDSAMYRCASSLAIEGADTQYFGPGTRLTVL.

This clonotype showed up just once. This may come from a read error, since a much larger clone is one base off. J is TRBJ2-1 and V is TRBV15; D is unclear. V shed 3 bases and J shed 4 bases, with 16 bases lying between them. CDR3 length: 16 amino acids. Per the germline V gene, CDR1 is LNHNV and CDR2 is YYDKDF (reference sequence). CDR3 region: CATSSSRSVMYNEQFF. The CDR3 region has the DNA TGTGCCACCAGCAGTAGCCGGTCGGTAATGTACAATGAGCAGTTCTTC.

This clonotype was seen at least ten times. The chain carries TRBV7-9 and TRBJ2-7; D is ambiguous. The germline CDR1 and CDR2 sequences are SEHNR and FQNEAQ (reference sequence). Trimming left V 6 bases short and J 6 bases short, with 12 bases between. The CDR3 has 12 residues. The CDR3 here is CASSALASEQYF. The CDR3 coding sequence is TGTGCCAGCAGTGCCTTGGCGTCCGAGCAGTACTTC.

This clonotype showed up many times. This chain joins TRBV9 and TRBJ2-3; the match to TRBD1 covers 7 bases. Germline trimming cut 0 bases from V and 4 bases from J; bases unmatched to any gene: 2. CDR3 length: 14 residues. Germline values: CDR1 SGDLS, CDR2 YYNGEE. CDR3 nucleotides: TGTGCCAGCAGCGTAGACAGGGGACCAGATACGCAGTATTTT. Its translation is CASSVDRGPDTQYF. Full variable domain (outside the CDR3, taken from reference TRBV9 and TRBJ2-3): DSGVTQTPKHLITATGQRVTLRCSPRSGDLSVYWYQQSLDQGLQFLIQYYNGEERAKGNILERFSAQQFPDLHSELNLSSLELGDSALYFCASSVDRGPDTQYFGPGTRLTVL.

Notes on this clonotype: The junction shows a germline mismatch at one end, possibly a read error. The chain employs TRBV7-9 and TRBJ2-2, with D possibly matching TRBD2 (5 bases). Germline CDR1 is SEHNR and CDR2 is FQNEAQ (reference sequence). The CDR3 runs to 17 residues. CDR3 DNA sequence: TGTGCCAGCAGCTCACCCGGGATCACAGAGAACACCGGGGAGCTGATTTTT. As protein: CASSSPGITENTGELIF.

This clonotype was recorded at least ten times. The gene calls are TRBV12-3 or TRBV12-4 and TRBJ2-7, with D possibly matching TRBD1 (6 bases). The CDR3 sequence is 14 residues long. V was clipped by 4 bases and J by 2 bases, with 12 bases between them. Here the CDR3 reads CASSYRVGPYEQYF. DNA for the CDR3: TGTGCCAGCAGTTACAGGGTTGGTCCCTACGAGCAGTACTTC.

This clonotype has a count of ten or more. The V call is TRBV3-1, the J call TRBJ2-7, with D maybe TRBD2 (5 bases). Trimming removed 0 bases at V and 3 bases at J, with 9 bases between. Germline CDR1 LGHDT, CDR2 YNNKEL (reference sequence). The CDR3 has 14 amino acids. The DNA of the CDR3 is TGTGCCAGCAGCCAAGATGACGGGGTCTACGAGCAGTACTTC. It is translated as CASSQDDGVYEQYF.

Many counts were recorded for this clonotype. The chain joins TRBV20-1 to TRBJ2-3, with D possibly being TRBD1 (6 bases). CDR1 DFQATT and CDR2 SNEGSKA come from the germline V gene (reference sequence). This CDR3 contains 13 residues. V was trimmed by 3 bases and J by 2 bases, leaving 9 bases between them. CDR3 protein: CSARDSNTDTQYF. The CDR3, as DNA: TGCAGTGCTAGGGACAGCAACACAGATACGCAGTATTTT.

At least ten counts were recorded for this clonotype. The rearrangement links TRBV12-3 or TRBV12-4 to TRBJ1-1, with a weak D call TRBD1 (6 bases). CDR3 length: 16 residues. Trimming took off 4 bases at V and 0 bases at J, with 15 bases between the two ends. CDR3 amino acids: CASSSGTLLMNTEAFF. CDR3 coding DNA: TGTGCCAGCAGTTCGGGGACACTACTTATGAACACTGAAGCTTTCTTT.

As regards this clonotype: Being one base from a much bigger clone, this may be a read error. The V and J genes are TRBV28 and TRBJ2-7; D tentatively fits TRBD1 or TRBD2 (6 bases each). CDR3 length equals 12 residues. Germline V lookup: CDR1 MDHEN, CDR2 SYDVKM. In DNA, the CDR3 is TGTGCCAGCAGCCCCGGGGGCTACGCGCAGTACTTC. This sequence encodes CASSPGGYAQYF.

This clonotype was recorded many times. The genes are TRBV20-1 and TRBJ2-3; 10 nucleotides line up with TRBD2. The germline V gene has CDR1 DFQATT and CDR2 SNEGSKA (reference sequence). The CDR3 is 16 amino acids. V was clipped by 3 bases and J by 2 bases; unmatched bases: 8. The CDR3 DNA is TGCAGTGCTAGGATCCTAGCGGGGGATCACACAGATACGCAGTATTTT. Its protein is CSARILAGDHTDTQYF.

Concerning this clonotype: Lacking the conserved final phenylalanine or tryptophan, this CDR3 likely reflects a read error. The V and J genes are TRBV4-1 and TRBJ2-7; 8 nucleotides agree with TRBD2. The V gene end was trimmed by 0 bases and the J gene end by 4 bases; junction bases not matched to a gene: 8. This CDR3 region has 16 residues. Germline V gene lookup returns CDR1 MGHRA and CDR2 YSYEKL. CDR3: CASSQDVREDLYEQYY. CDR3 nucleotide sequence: TGCGCCAGCAGCCAAGATGTGCGGGAGGACCTTTACGAGCAGTACTAC.

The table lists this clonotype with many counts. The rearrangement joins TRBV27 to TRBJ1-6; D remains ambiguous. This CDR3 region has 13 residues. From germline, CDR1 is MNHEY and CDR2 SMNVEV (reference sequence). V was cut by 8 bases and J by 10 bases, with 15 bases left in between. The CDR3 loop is CASGTMEASPLHF. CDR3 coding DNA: TGTGCCAGCGGTACTATGGAGGCATCACCCCTCCACTTT.

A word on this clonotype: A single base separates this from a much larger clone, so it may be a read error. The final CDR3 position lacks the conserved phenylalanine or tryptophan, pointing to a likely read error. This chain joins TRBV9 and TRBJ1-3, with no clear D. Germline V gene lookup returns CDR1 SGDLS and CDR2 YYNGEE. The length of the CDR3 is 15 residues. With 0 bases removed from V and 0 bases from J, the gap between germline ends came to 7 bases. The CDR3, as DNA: TGTGCCAGCAGCGTAGACGGGGTCTCTGGAAACACCATATATCTT. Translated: CASSVDGVSGNTIYL.

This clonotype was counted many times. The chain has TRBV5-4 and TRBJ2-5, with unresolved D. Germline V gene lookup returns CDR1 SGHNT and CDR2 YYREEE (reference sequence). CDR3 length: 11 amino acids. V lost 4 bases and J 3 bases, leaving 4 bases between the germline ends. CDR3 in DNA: TGTGCCAGCAGCCTTAAAGAGACCCAGTACTTC. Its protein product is CASSLKETQYF. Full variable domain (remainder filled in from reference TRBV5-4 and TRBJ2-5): ETGVTQSPTHLIKTRGQQVTLRCSSQSGHNTVSWYQQALGQGPQFIFQYYREEENGRGNFPPRFSGLQFPNYSSELNVNALELDDSALYLCASSLKETQYFGPGTRLLVL.

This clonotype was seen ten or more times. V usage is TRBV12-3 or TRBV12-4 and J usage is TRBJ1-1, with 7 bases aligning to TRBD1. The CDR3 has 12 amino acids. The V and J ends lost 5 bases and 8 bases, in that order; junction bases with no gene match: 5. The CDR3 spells CASSLTGVEAFF. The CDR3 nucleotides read TGTGCCAGCAGTCTAACAGGGGTCGAAGCTTTCTTT.

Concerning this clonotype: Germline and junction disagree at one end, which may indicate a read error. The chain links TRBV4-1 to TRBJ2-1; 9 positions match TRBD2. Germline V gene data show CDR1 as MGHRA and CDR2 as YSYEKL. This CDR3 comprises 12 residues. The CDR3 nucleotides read TGCGCCCGCAGCCTAGCGGGGCATGAGCAGTTCTTC. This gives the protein CARSLAGHEQFF.

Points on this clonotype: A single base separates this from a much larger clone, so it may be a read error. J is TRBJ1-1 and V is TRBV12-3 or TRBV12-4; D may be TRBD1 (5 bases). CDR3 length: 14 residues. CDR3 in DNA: TGTGCCAGCAGTTTATTAATGGAGGGGAACGAAGCTCTCTTT. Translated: CASSLLMEGNEALF.

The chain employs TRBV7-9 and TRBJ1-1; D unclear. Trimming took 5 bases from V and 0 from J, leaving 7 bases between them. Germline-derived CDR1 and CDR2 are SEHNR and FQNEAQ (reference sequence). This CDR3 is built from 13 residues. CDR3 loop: CASSPGLNTEAFF. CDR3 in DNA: TGTGCCAGCAGCCCGGGATTGAACACTGAAGCTTTCTTT. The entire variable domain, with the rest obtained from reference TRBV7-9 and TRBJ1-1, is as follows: DTGVSQNPRHKITKRGQNVTFRCDPISEHNRLYWYRQTLGQGPEFLTYFQNEAQLEKSRLLSDRFSAERPKGSFSTLEIQRTEQGDSAMYLCASSPGLNTEAFFGQGTRLTVV.

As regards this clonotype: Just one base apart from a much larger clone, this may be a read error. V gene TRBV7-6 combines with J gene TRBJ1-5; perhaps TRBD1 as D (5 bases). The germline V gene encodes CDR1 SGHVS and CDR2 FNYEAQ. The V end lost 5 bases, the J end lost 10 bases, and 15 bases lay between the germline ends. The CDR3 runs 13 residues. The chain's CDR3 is CASSHGGSQPQHF. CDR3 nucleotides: TGTGCCAGCAGCCATGGGGGGAGCCAACCCCAGCATTTT.